This TCR beta chain was identified during a study of blood T cell repertoires in COVID-19. Study-wide context: Samples of COVID-19 (acute and convalescent) were obtained from the United States, Italy and Spain. T cells, B-cell-depleted T cells, or PBMCs supplied cDNA or gDNA.

Germline CDR1 and CDR2: SNHLY and FYNNEI. The CDR3 consists of 16 residues. V shed 7 bases, J shed 7 bases, and the junction held 13 bases outside the gene matches. Source study methods: Estimated nucleated cell counts came from reference gene primer amplification. TCRdb's copy holds only in-frame clones and misses some; the assay was immunoSEQ multiplex PCR. For V, J and clone size, that table is used; D and trimming come from the DNA. The sample consists of approximately 280,000 clones, approximately 83% of them appearing once. This TCR came from a woman in her sixties or seventies with acute or convalescent COVID-19. The gene calls are TRBV2 and TRBJ1-2, with 12 bases matching TRBD1. Input material: peripheral blood. CDR3 sequence (DNA): TGTGCCAGCATTTCGGGACCGGGACAGGGGGCTTCTGGCTACACCTTC. Protein product: CASISGPGQGASGYTF.